This entry is about one T cell receptor beta chain. The antigen remains unidentified. Version v3.0 of the immunoSEQ assay ran at survey level. TCRdb's copy holds only in-frame clones and misses some; the assay was immunoSEQ multiplex PCR. Altogether roughly 28,000 clones are present, approximately 90% being singletons, with the ten largest covering 3.6%. The CDR3 totals 12 residues. Trimming removed 0 bases from V and 7 bases from J, with 6 bases in between. Per the germline V gene, CDR1 is LNHDA and CDR2 is SQIVND (reference sequence). Each HIV-infected participant was given treatment in the United States. Specimens held about 0.85-11 million cryopreserved PBMC prior to DNA extraction. The data were obtained in a study of long-term antiretroviral therapy in people with HIV. Study-wide results and limits: Pre-ART expanded clones dominated the repertoire at every time point.

J is TRBJ1-2 and V is TRBV19; D unresolved. The sequence came from a woman between 18 and 29 years old with HIV. The sample was unsorted PBMCs, taken 1.8 years after starting antiretroviral therapy. The CDR3 DNA follows: TGTGCCAGTAGTATAGAAGAGGGTGGCTACACCTTC. Its translation is CASSIEEGGYTF.